Each of the 30 T cell receptor beta chains below was sequenced from the same sample in a study of T cell clonality in common variable immunodeficiency (dated by TCRdb to the mid-2010s). Points the paper makes about the study in general: CVID TCRbeta sequences reportedly showed fewer deletions and N-nucleotide insertions and lacked highly modified clones with 13 or more V deletions.

Preparation of the library involved the immunoSEQ multiplex PCR assay. As stored in TCRdb, this immuneACCESS dataset retains in-frame rearrangements with V and J assigned. A fraction of the clones does not appear; measured against another copy, unresolved V genes explain less than half of the discrepancy, and the remainder lacks a known reason. This sample has approximately 15,000 clones, none of them a singleton. The top ten clones comprise roughly 12% of the sample. For these TCRs, the target antigens are not known. Sample: peripheral blood mononuclear cells. Receptors originate from a human donor with common variable immunodeficiency.

In the case of this clone: The read gets to within 3 residues of the CDR3 end, and the germline J gene fills in the rest. The chain carries TRBV18 and TRBJ1-1, with 7 bases lining up with TRBD1. This CDR3 has 16 amino acids. From germline, CDR1 is KGHSH and CDR2 LQKENI. Trimming at V came to 6 bases and at J to 0 bases, leaving 10 bases not matched to a gene. The part of the CDR3 DNA that was read is TGTGCCAGCTCGCCGACTGCGACAGGGATGAACACTGAA. Protein sequence: CASSPTATGMNTE. The full CDR3 reads CASSPTATGMNTEAFF.

This clone was detected ten times or more. The read ends 3 residues before the CDR3 terminus; that terminus is restored from the germline J gene. The chain is built from TRBV6-2 or TRBV6-3 and TRBJ1-2, with 10 bases matching TRBD1. J was trimmed by 6 bases and V by 4 bases; bases with no gene match: 8. This CDR3 region has 15 residues. Germline values: CDR1 MNHEY, CDR2 SVGEGT. The CDR3 here is CASSSPLDRGDGYTF. The sequenced part of the CDR3 DNA is TGTGCCAGCAGTTCTCCCCTGGACAGGGGGGATGGC.

This clone came up a few times. The read gets to within 3 residues of the CDR3 end, and the germline J gene fills in the rest. J is TRBJ1-5 and V is TRBV19; no reliable D call. Per the germline V gene, CDR1 is LNHDA and CDR2 is SQIVND (reference sequence). CDR3 length: 17 residues. V lost 0 bases, J lost 1 base, and 13 bases lay in between. Incomplete CDR3 DNA: TGTGCCAGTAGTATAGATCTAGGAACGGCGAGCAATCAGCCC. Translation gives CASSIDLGTASNQP. The whole CDR3 protein is CASSIDLGTASNQPQHF.

This clone has only a few counts. The read gets to within 3 residues of the CDR3 end, and the germline J gene fills in the rest. The J gene is TRBJ1-2, the V gene TRBV7-2, with D tentatively TRBD1 (6 bases). CDR3 length equals 14 residues. Germline CDR1 reads SGHTA; CDR2 reads FQGNSA. Trimming removed 1 base from V and 6 bases from J, with 12 bases in between. The CDR3 DNA, read in part, is TGTGCCAGCAGCTTAGTCGGGGGGCGGGATGGC. It specifies CASSLVGGRDG. The whole CDR3 sequence reads CASSLVGGRDGYTF.

This clone was observed a handful of times. The read ends 3 residues before the CDR3 terminus; that terminus is restored from the germline J gene. J is TRBJ2-7 and V is TRBV19; 8 bases match TRBD1. Germline lookup yields CDR1 LNHDA and CDR2 SQIVND (reference sequence). The J segment lost 3 bases and the V segment lost 3 bases, leaving 7 bases of the junction unmatched. The CDR3 totals 15 residues. CDR3 sequence: CASSIAIGQGYEQYF. CDR3 bases read: TGTGCCAGTAGTATTGCGATCGGACAGGGCTACGAG.

This clone was seen only a few times. The missing CDR3 end, 3 residues past where the read stops, is filled in from the germline J gene. The chain employs TRBV7-8 and TRBJ1-4, with D possibly being TRBD1 (6 bases). V lost 5 bases to trimming and J lost 7 bases, with 17 bases between them. The CDR3 length is 15 residues. Per the germline V gene, CDR1 is SGHVS and CDR2 is FQNEAQ. The CDR3 sequence: CASSPDRLRGEKLFF. CDR3 DNA, as far as it was read: TGTGCCAGCAGCCCGGACAGATTACGGGGTGAAAAA.

This clone was detected many times. The CDR3 end lies 3 residues beyond the end of the read and is filled in from the germline J gene. This rearrangement joins TRBV29-1 to TRBJ2-1; 12 nucleotides line up with TRBD2. The length of the CDR3 is 17 residues. Germline trimming cut 7 bases from V and 2 bases from J; bases unmatched to any gene: 12. From germline, CDR1 is SQVTM and CDR2 ANQGSEA. CDR3 region: CSDRSTSGGLTYNEQFF. Partial CDR3 DNA: TGCAGCGACCGTTCCACTAGCGGGGGGTTGACCTACAATGAG.

Comments on this clone: With the read ending 3 residues before the CDR3 end, the germline J gene is used to fill in that end. The chain joins TRBV19 to TRBJ1-2; TRBD1 might be the D (5 bases). The CDR3 runs to 14 residues. Trimming took off 0 bases at V and 7 bases at J, with 12 bases between the two ends. Germline lookup yields CDR1 LNHDA and CDR2 SQIVND (reference sequence). CDR3 amino acids: CASSIDAGFSGYTF. CDR3 bases read: TGTGCCAGTAGTATAGATGCAGGGTTCAGTGGC.

This clone has just a few counts. The CDR3 end lies 3 residues beyond the end of the read and is filled in from the germline J gene. The chain combines TRBV18 with TRBJ1-1; 8 bases are a match to TRBD1. CDR3 length equals 15 residues. Germline trimming cut 2 bases from V and 1 base from J; bases unmatched to any gene: 3. In germline, CDR1 is KGHSH, CDR2 LQKENI. The chain's CDR3 is CASSPYTGGNTEAFF. The DNA read from the CDR3 is TGTGCCAGCTCACCATACACAGGGGGGAACACTGAA.

As for this clone: Coverage ceases 3 residues before the CDR3 finishes, and the germline J gene fills in the end. The chain joins TRBV19 to TRBJ2-3; 7 bases align to TRBD1. The germline V gene encodes CDR1 LNHDA and CDR2 SQIVND (reference sequence). The trim removed 9 bases at V and 5 bases at J, leaving 8 bases unmatched. The CDR3 extends over 13 amino acids. Incomplete CDR3 DNA: TGTGCCAGCAAACCTACAGGGGTAGATACG. As protein: CASKPTGVDT. The whole CDR3 reads CASKPTGVDTQYF.

In this sample, this clone turned up a few times. The read stops 3 residues short of the end of the CDR3; the missing end is completed from the germline J gene. The V and J genes are TRBV6-2 or TRBV6-3 and TRBJ2-3; 7 bases are a match to TRBD2. The CDR3 length is 16 residues. Germline V gene lookup returns CDR1 MNHEY and CDR2 SVGEGT. After removal of 0 bases from V and 0 bases from J, the junction contained 3 bases not matched to a gene. This CDR3 is CASSYSSGKSTDTQYF. CDR3 bases read: TGTGCCAGCAGTTACTCGAGCGGGAAAAGCACAGATACG.

This clone showed up just a few times. The read terminates 3 residues before the CDR3 end, so the remaining end is supplied by the germline J gene. This sequence joins TRBV19 and TRBJ1-1; 7 bases line up with TRBD1. CDR3 length equals 12 residues. Germline V gene data show CDR1 as LNHDA and CDR2 as SQIVND (reference sequence). With 6 bases clipped from V and 4 bases from J, the junction kept 2 bases outside the gene matches. The DNA read from the CDR3 is TGTGCCAGTAGGACAGGGTTCACTGAA. Its protein product is CASRTGFTE. The complete CDR3 sequence is CASRTGFTEAFF.

CDR3 region: CASSLRGAYEQYF. The CDR3 DNA, read in part, is TGTGCCAGCAGCTTGCGGGGAGCCTACGAG. The chain has TRBV7-9 and TRBJ2-7; tentative D call: TRBD2 (6 bases). The sequence runs out 3 residues before the end of the CDR3; the remainder is reconstructed from the germline J gene. The CDR3 covers 13 residues. The V end was cut by 3 bases, the J end by 2 bases, with 8 bases between. The germline CDR1 and CDR2 sequences are SEHNR and FQNEAQ (reference sequence).

This clone was counted between two and nine times. The CDR3 end lies 3 residues beyond the end of the read and is filled in from the germline J gene. V and J are TRBV7-9 and TRBJ1-6, with 8 bases fitting TRBD1. Germline lookup yields CDR1 SEHNR and CDR2 FQNEAQ (reference sequence). V trimming: 5 bases; J trimming: 9 bases; junction bases outside the gene matches: 6. This CDR3 is built from 14 residues. The sequenced part of the CDR3 DNA is TGTGCCAGCAGCACTCGGGACAGGTCTTCACCC. This translates into CASSTRDRSSP. The whole CDR3 reads CASSTRDRSSPLHF.

There are a few counts of this clone. Read data end 3 residues before the CDR3 end; the end is taken from the germline J gene. The chain carries TRBV6-1 and TRBJ2-7; the D gene is possibly TRBD1 (6 bases). The CDR3 extends over 14 amino acids. Germline V gene lookup returns CDR1 MNHNS and CDR2 SASEGT. The V gene lost 0 bases and the J gene lost 4 bases, with 10 bases spanning the gap. The sequenced part of the CDR3 DNA is TGTGCCAGCAGTGAAGCGGGGGCCGGATACGAG. This gives the protein CASSEAGAGYE. The full CDR3 protein reads CASSEAGAGYEQYF.

This clone was seen more than once but under ten times. The read falls 3 residues short of the CDR3 end, and the missing part is taken from the germline J gene. The chain is built from TRBV7-3 and TRBJ2-5; the match to TRBD1 covers 8 bases. This CDR3 has 14 residues. Germline assignment: CDR1 SGHTA and CDR2 FQGTGA. Trimming removed 0 bases from V and 4 bases from J; junction bases left unmatched: 1. The CDR3 region is CASSLTGQGETQYF. The DNA read from the CDR3 is TGTGCCAGCAGCTTAACCGGACAGGGAGAGACC.

This clone came up a few times. The CDR3: CASSTRQGGGYGYTF. CDR3 DNA, as far as it was read: TGTGCCAGCAGCACTCGACAGGGCGGAGGGTATGGC. This chain links TRBV7-2 with TRBJ1-2; 7 nucleotides line up with TRBD1. The CDR3 end falls 3 residues outside the read, so it is completed with the germline J gene. CDR1 and CDR2 (germline): SGHTA, FQGNSA. The V segment lost 5 bases and the J segment 5 bases; nucleotides outside the gene matches: 11. The CDR3 has 15 residues.

As to this clone: Coverage ceases 3 residues before the CDR3 finishes, and the germline J gene fills in the end. The chain combines TRBV20-1 with TRBJ2-7; 10 bases match TRBD1. The CDR3 extends over 15 amino acids. CDR1 DFQATT and CDR2 SNEGSKA come from the germline V gene (reference sequence). J lost 1 base, V lost 3 bases, and 6 bases had no gene match. The chain's CDR3 is CSASWPGQGSYEQYF. The part of the CDR3 DNA that was read is TGCAGTGCTAGTTGGCCGGGACAGGGGTCCTACGAG.

Comment on this clone: The missing CDR3 end, 3 residues past where the read stops, is filled in from the germline J gene. The rearrangement links TRBV18 to TRBJ2-3; 8 bases are a match to TRBD1. Trimming removed 2 bases from V and 4 bases from J; junction bases left unmatched: 5. Germline V CDR1 and CDR2: KGHSH, LQKENI. The CDR3 consists of 15 residues. The CDR3 here is CASSPDQGAPDTQYF. The sequenced part of the CDR3 DNA is TGTGCCAGCTCACCAGATCAGGGGGCCCCAGATACG.

This clone was counted at least ten times. The CDR3 spells CASSSGLAGKGEQFF. The sequenced CDR3 bases are TGTGCCAGCAGCTCGGGACTAGCGGGAAAGGGTGAG. This chain joins TRBV7-3 and TRBJ2-1; the match to TRBD2 covers 13 bases. The CDR3 end falls 3 residues outside the read, so it is completed with the germline J gene. From germline, CDR1 is SGHTA and CDR2 FQGTGA. V dropped 4 bases and J dropped 9; count of bases not matched to a gene: 6. The CDR3 is made up of 15 amino acids.

Of note for this clone: The observed sequence ends 3 residues before the CDR3 terminus, with the missing tail filled in from the germline J gene. The V and J genes are TRBV18 and TRBJ1-1; D unresolved. V lost 4 bases and J lost 1, with 10 bases in between. The CDR3 is 14 residues long. Germline V CDR1 and CDR2: KGHSH, LQKENI. The CDR3: CASSRSVKNTEAFF. Partial CDR3 DNA: TGTGCCAGCTCACGCAGCGTTAAGAACACTGAA.

As concerns this clone: The CDR3 goes on 3 residues after the read ends, and that part is filled in from the germline J gene. The chain carries TRBV6-2 or TRBV6-3 and TRBJ2-7, with TRBD2 matching over 14 bases. The CDR3 covers 15 residues. With V trimmed by 7 bases and J by 5 bases, 7 bases remained unmatched. Germline assignment: CDR1 MNHEY and CDR2 SVGEGT. Incomplete CDR3 DNA: TGTGCCAGCACCCTGACTAGCGGGGGGGTCGACGAG. Its translation: CASTLTSGGVDE. The whole CDR3 reads CASTLTSGGVDEQYF.

This clone was seen a handful of times. The DNA read from the CDR3 is TGCAGCGTTGCCCGGGGTGCGAGCGGGAGCGTCCATGAG. It encodes CSVARGASGSVHE. The CDR3 in full is CSVARGASGSVHEQFF. The chain carries TRBV29-1 and TRBJ2-1; 8 nucleotides match TRBD2. The read falls 3 residues short of the CDR3 end, and the missing part is taken from the germline J gene. The V gene end was trimmed by 4 bases and the J gene end by 8 bases; junction bases not matched to a gene: 16. Germline CDR1 is SQVTM and CDR2 is ANQGSEA. This CDR3 is 16 amino acids long.

A remark on this clone: The read finishes 3 residues shy of the CDR3 end, and the germline J gene is used to complete it. This chain links TRBV2 with TRBJ1-4, with TRBD1 identical over 7 bases. V gave up 8 bases and J gave up 5 bases; unmatched junction bases: 8. Germline CDR1 and CDR2: SNHLY and FYNNEI. The CDR3 length is 14 residues. This chain's CDR3 is CASGPGQPNEKLFF. Partial CDR3 DNA: TGTGCCAGCGGACCGGGACAGCCGAATGAAAAA. The whole variable domain, remainder taken from reference TRBV2 and TRBJ1-4, is EPEVTQTPSHQVTQMGQEVILRCVPISNHLYFYWYRQILGQKVEFLVSFYNNEISEKSEIFDDQFSVERPDGSNFTLKIRSTKLEDSAMYFCASGPGQPNEKLFFGSGTQLSVL.

On this clone itself: The CDR3 extends 3 residues past the end of the read, so its final part is completed from the germline J gene. The rearrangement joins TRBV19 to TRBJ2-3, with TRBD1 as a possible D gene (6 bases). CDR1 is LNHDA and CDR2 is SQIVND in the germline V gene (reference sequence). Trimming removed 4 bases from V and 1 base from J, with 18 bases in between. This CDR3 has 17 residues. CDR3: CASSNDRKNRGTDTQYF. CDR3 bases read: TGTGCCAGTAGTAACGACAGGAAAAACAGGGGCACAGATACG.

In this sample, this clone turned up a few times. Read sequence stops 3 residues before the CDR3 end, and the germline J gene provides the missing end. This rearrangement joins TRBV7-9 to TRBJ2-7, with TRBD1 matching 8 bases. The CDR3 contains 15 residues. Trimming removed 1 base from V and 2 bases from J; junction bases left unmatched: 4. Per germline, CDR1 SEHNR and CDR2 FQNEAQ (reference sequence). CDR3 in amino acids: CASSLGQGKPYEQYF. CDR3 DNA (partial): TGTGCCAGCAGCTTAGGACAGGGGAAGCCCTACGAG.

This clone was seen a few times. The CDR3 sequence: CAWSQGGLVYEQYF. CDR3 DNA (partial): TGTGCCTGGAGTCAGGGGGGCCTCGTTTACGAG. The chain recombines TRBV30 with TRBJ2-7, with D perhaps TRBD1 (7 bases). The read stops 3 residues short of the end of the CDR3; the missing end is completed from the germline J gene. V shed 2 bases and J shed 4 bases, with 15 bases lying between them. Germline loops: CDR1 GTSNPN, CDR2 SVGIG (reference sequence). CDR3 length: 14 amino acids.

Notes on this clone: The read terminates 3 residues before the CDR3 end, so the remaining end is supplied by the germline J gene. This chain links TRBV19 with TRBJ2-7; 9 bases agree with TRBD2. Germline CDR1 LNHDA, CDR2 SQIVND (reference sequence). The CDR3 runs 16 residues. With 3 bases clipped from V and 5 bases from J, the junction kept 11 bases outside the gene matches. CDR3 DNA, as far as it was read: TGTGCCAGTAGTATCCCCGCGGGAGGGCCGCAGGACGAG. This translates into CASSIPAGGPQDE. The full CDR3 protein is CASSIPAGGPQDEQYF.

This clone was seen ten or more times. The CDR3 spells CASGLAGAPSYEQYF. The CDR3 bases that were read are TGCGCCTCTGGTCTAGCGGGAGCTCCCTCCTACGAG. The J gene is TRBJ2-7, the V gene TRBV5-1; 10 bases agree with TRBD2. The CDR3 is cut off 3 residues early in the read; its end comes from the germline J gene. CDR1 and CDR2 from the germline V gene are SGHRS and YFSETQ. After removal of 10 bases from V and 0 bases from J, the junction contained 10 bases not matched to a gene. This CDR3 contains 15 residues. Together with reference TRBV5-1 and TRBJ2-7, the CDR3 gives the full variable domain: KAGVTQTPRYLIKTRGQQVTLSCSPISGHRSVSWYQQTPGQGLQFLFEYFSETQRNKGNFPGRFSGRQFSNSRSEMNVSTLELGDSALYLCASGLAGAPSYEQYFGPGTRLTVT.

This clone was recorded at least ten times. The read terminates 3 residues ahead of where the CDR3 ends, so the germline J gene completes it. The chain is built from TRBV18 and TRBJ2-1; TRBD1 matches 7 bases. Germline trimming cut 3 bases from V and 8 bases from J; bases unmatched to any gene: 4. The germline gives CDR1 KGHSH, CDR2 LQKENI. The CDR3 extends over 13 amino acids. This CDR3 is CASSPGQRHEQFF. Partial CDR3 DNA: TGTGCCAGCTCACCGGGACAGAGGCATGAG.